This TCR beta chain was captured in a study of T cell repertoires in cytomegalovirus infection. The study's findings and limits: The response measured ex vivo was dominated by TCR beta clonotypes (HLA-C-restricted and CMV-specific).

From the reads, TCRdb called clonotypes with MiXCR, one entry per CDR3 protein. The sample holds fewer than 850,000 distinct CDR3 sequences, under 35% seen once. Note on this clonotype: The antigen is unknown.

V was shortened by 1 base and J by 2 bases, with 9 bases between the two germline ends. CDR1 and CDR2 from the germline V gene are SQVTM and ANQGSEA. This CDR3 contains 13 residues. Here the sequenced sample was cultured CD8+ T cells from PBMCs, taken from culture after CMV antigen stimulation. The sequence came from a human donor in good health (CMV status not recorded). Some clones in this sample may be carry-over from other donors' samples. J is TRBJ2-7 and V is TRBV29-1, with D maybe TRBD1 (7 bases). The CDR3 sequence: CSVEGRGAYEQYF. As DNA, the CDR3 is TGCAGCGTTGAAGGCAGGGGGGCCTACGAGCAGTACTTC.